The 8 T cell receptor beta chains in this list originate from one sample, sequenced in a study of regulatory T cells in long-lasting Graves disease. Time point denoted: newly diagnosed GD, antithyroid drugs for less than 3 months. The TCR library was prepared using RNA isolated from PBMCs. Researchers made TCR beta libraries by using iRepertoire HTBI primers and running Arm-PCR on CDR3 regions. TCRdb independently ran MiXCR on the multiplex PCR reads; one entry per CDR3 protein. The data hold 200,000 to 250,000 distinct CDR3 sequences, with 20% observed a single time. The sample here was peripheral blood mononuclear cells (PBMCs), taken at new diagnosis, from a patient treated with antithyroid drugs. The receptors stem from a female donor with Graves disease.

The rearrangement uses TRBV4-2 and TRBJ1-5; D gene uncertain. V dropped 4 bases and J dropped 1 base, with 14 bases sitting between them. CDR3 length: 16 amino acids. Germline V lookup: CDR1 LGHNA, CDR2 YNFKEQ. CDR3 sequence: CASSPVLGGSNQPQHF. CDR3 coding DNA: TGTGCCAGCAGCCCGGTTCTCGGCGGGAGCAATCAGCCCCAGCATTTT.

This clonotype was observed at least ten times. V and J are TRBV6-1 and TRBJ1-1; the D is unclear. V was shortened by 5 bases and J by 1 base, with 11 bases between the two germline ends. The CDR3 contains 14 residues. The germline CDR1 and CDR2 sequences are MNHNS and SASEGT. As DNA, the CDR3 is TGTGCCAGCAGTAAAGGTTGGGAGAACACTGAAGCTTTCTTT. It yields the protein CASSKGWENTEAFF.

Many counts were recorded for this clonotype. The chain has TRBV11-3 and TRBJ1-1; TRBD1 is a possible D gene (6 bases). The ends were cut back, 4 bases at V and 4 bases at J, with 13 bases in the middle. Germline V CDR1 and CDR2: SGHNT, YENEEA. CDR3 size: 14 residues. The CDR3 DNA is TGTGCCAGCAGCTCGGAGGGGGGTACCACTGAAGCTTTCTTT. Translation gives CASSSEGGTTEAFF. The full variable domain, with the rest looked up from reference TRBV11-3 and TRBJ1-1, is EAGVVQSPRYKIIEKKQPVAFWCNPISGHNTLYWYLQNLGQGPELLIRYENEEAVDDSQLPKDRFSAERLKGVDSTLKIQPAELGDSAVYLCASSSEGGTTEAFFGQGTRLTVV.

Comment on this clonotype: A far bigger clonotype differs at one base, so this is likely a read error. The chain joins TRBV28 to TRBJ2-4; D uncertain. The DNA matches TRBJ1-2 better at its end, which makes the J call doubtful. CDR1 is MDHEN and CDR2 is SYDVKM in the germline V gene. CDR3 size: 11 residues. The CDR3 sequence: CASSPNSGYTF. The DNA of the CDR3 is TGTGCCAGCAGTCCAAACTCTGGCTACACCTTC.

Many counts were recorded for this clonotype. The gene calls are TRBV11-2 and TRBJ1-1; D unresolved. V was trimmed by 5 bases and J by 0 bases, leaving 7 bases between them. Germline V gives CDR1 SGHAT, CDR2 FQNNGV. There are 13 residues in the CDR3. CDR3 residues: CASSLTMNTEAFF. Here the CDR3 DNA reads TGTGCCAGCAGCCTGACAATGAACACTGAAGCTTTCTTT.

This clonotype was seen repeatedly, ten times or more. V is TRBV11-3 and J is TRBJ1-4; 10 bases align to TRBD1. CDR1 is SGHNT and CDR2 is YENEEA in the germline V gene. Trimming took 3 bases from V and 8 from J; bases not matched to a gene: 6. This CDR3 has 15 residues. CDR3 loop: CASSFAGTGAEKLFF. The CDR3 coding sequence is TGTGCCAGCAGCTTTGCCGGGACAGGGGCAGAAAAACTGTTTTTT.

CDR3 in DNA: TGTGCCAGCAAGGGGCCCGCCTGGGACAGGGTCCTGATATCTGGCTACACCTTC. This encodes CASKGPAWDRVLISGYTF. V usage is TRBV28 and J usage is TRBJ1-2; TRBD1 matches 9 bases. Germline V lookup: CDR1 MDHEN, CDR2 SYDVKM. J gave up 7 bases and V 7 bases, and 22 bases lay outside the gene matches. The CDR3 is made up of 18 amino acids.

This clonotype was found many times. The chain is built from TRBV6-2 or TRBV6-3 and TRBJ1-5; no firm D call. V lost 5 bases and J lost 4, with 9 bases in between. Germline values: CDR1 MNHEY, CDR2 SVGEGT. The CDR3 covers 13 residues. CDR3 loop: CASSPFLNQPQHF. Written as DNA, the CDR3 is TGTGCCAGCAGTCCTTTTCTTAATCAGCCCCAGCATTTT.